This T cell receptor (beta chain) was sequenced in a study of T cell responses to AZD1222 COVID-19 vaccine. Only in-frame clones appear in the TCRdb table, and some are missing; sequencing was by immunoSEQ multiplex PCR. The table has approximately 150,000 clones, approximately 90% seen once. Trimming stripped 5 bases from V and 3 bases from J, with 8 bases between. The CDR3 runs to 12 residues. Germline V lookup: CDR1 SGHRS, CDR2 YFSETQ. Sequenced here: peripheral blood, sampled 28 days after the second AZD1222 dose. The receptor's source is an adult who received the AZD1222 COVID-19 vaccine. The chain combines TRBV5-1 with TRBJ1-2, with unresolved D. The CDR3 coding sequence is TGCGCCAGCAGTCTAACGGACTATGGCTACACCTTC. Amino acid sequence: CASSLTDYGYTF.